The clone carrying this T cell receptor beta chain was observed once. Its antigen is currently unknown. The sample originates from a study of shared clonotypes between healthy human individuals. Findings and caveats of the study: Sample collection involved blood only; tissue repertoires are likely different. There were few donors, and this limited the genetic and exposure-history diversity represented.

Per the original data handling: As immunoSEQ supplied junction-only sequences (without quality scores), filtering differed. Repertoires were generated with immunoSEQ multiplex PCR, while TCRdb's copy carries only in-frame clones and drops some. The V and J calls and clone size are taken from that table; D and trimming were inferred from the DNA. The sample has more than 450,000 clones, 79% seen once. Donors comprised healthy HIV-negative adults lacking recent acute infections or vaccinations. The CDR3 extends over 14 amino acids. Unmatched junction bases numbered 2, after V lost 0 bases and J lost 4 bases. The germline gives CDR1 SGHDN, CDR2 FVKESK.

This sequence joins TRBV14 and TRBJ1-1, with 7 bases lining up with TRBD1. The receptor's source is a woman between 40 and 50 years old in good health. Some clones in this sample may be carry-over from other donors' samples. Sequenced: PBMCs. The CDR3 region is CASSQDPGGTEAFF. DNA for the CDR3: TGTGCCAGCAGCCAAGATCCAGGGGGCACTGAAGCTTTCTTT.